This TCR beta chain came from a study of T cells in pancreatic ductal adenocarcinoma (dated by TCRdb to between 2016 and 2019). A note on the overall study: The work assessed suppressive cells as well as CD8+ T cells infiltrating resected pancreatic ductal adenocarcinoma, measuring their numbers, locations, and properties, in order to shed light on the adaptive T-cell response that occurs naturally.

The selected pancreatic ductal adenocarcinoma patients had received surgery without neoadjuvant therapy. Peripheral blood was collected in heparin tubes, from which PBMCs were isolated by histopaque density gradient and cryopreserved in approximately 9.3% DMSO. Using the DNeasy Blood and Tissue Kit with Proteinase K and RNase treatment, genomic DNA was extracted from 6 or 7 PBMC and about ten flash-frozen tumor specimens. V and J lose 4 bases and 0 bases, and a span of 13 bases separates them. The CDR3 covers 16 residues, taking in both the cysteine and the phenylalanine. Only the CDR3 DNA stays, 48 bases, in frame from base 1. The germline V gene supplies CDR1 SNHLY and CDR2 FYNNEI. Worth noting for this clone: There is no known antigen for this receptor. The input lacks base qualities; no much larger clone sits a single base away.

The immunoSEQ hsTCRB kit was used to amplify TCR beta CDR3 regions from genomic DNA. An Illumina HiSeq system was used to carry out high-throughput TRB CDR3 sequencing. From the authors' description of their analysis: The immunoSEQ software was used to analyze sequencing reads, and nonproductive sequences containing premature stops or frame-shifts were excluded. Clonality of the repertoire was calculated as one minus Shannon entropy normalized by log2 of the number of unique productive sequences. What TCRdb holds here is the immuneACCESS table cut down to in-frame rearrangements. Part of the clones is not present; checked against another copy, under half of the missing clones reflect an unresolved V gene, and the others are unexplained. V, J and clone size are taken as reported in that table, and D and trimming were inferred from the DNA itself. The sample records 25,000 to 35,000 clones, 85% to 95% of which are singletons. The top ten hold 2.2% of the sample.

What the research found in general, with its limitations: Tumor versus blood clonality comparisons may be biased because tumors are enriched in CD45RO+ effector rather than naive T cells, biasing toward lower diversity. T-cell clonality did not differ significantly between tumor and blood, with mean clonality around 0.11 in tumors and roughly 0.072 in blood. Since most pancreatic cancer patients present with inoperable disease, the resected cohort was skewed toward the minority of patients who had early-stage disease. Compared with tumor samples, blood samples had more total productive templates and about 7.3-fold more unique clonotypes.

The sequence was collected from a human donor with pancreatic ductal adenocarcinoma. In this chain, TRBV2 is recombined with TRBJ2-4; the best D guess is TRBD2, with 6 bases matching. Source material: PBMCs. The DNA sequence reads TGTGCCAGCAGTGGATTTAGGGGACTAGCCAAAAACATTCAGTACTTC. Its amino acids are CASSGFRGLAKNIQYF.